This entry features one T cell receptor (beta chain) sequence. Antigen unknown. The CDR3 contains 16 residues. Germline CDR1 SGHKS, CDR2 YYEKEE (reference sequence). Germline trimming cut 5 bases from V and 1 base from J; bases unmatched to any gene: 11. These data are taken from a study of T cell responses to AZD1222 COVID-19 vaccine. Study information: Doses given second, at about 4 or about 12 weeks, were pooled. The study, taken as a whole, reports: Only after the peak T cell response were repertoires sampled. Unmutated variant regions are reportedly targeted by nearly half of spike-specific TCRs. White British people made up most donors, females outnumbered males, and clonal diversity was possibly underestimated.

Some clones are missing from TCRdb's copy, which holds only in-frame ones; the method was immunoSEQ multiplex PCR. Of roughly 110,000 clones in the sample, around 90% are singletons; the top ten hold about 6.6%. The material was peripheral blood, obtained on day 0 of AZD1222 vaccination. This clonotype was sampled from an adult in good health. The J gene is TRBJ1-1, the V gene TRBV5-5; 7 nucleotides agree with TRBD1. The CDR3 region is CASRLRGDSSNTEAFF. CDR3 DNA: TGTGCCAGCAGACTTCGGGGGGACAGTTCGAACACTGAAGCTTTCTTT.